The T cell receptor (beta chain) described here comes from a study of blood T cells in healthy people across ages (dated by TCRdb to about 2015). Some background on the complete study: Template switching captured roughly one uniquely barcoded TCR beta cDNA molecule per two T cells in model experiments. To avoid experimental bias, donors of different ages were spread randomly across the sequencing lanes. Donors were grouped into four age groups: young (average roughly 16 years), middle-aged (39), aged (roughly 67) and long-lived (about 90). Using the same blood draw, the study looked at two additional independent replicas of 1 million unique cDNA reads for two donors, one aged 18 to 30 and the other aged 80 or older. Age-related changes in TCR beta repertoire diversity were measured in the study by deep sequencing normalized with unique cDNA molecular identifiers.

Here is what the overall study found, with its caveats: Total diversity estimates from one million sequenced T cells were considered lower bounds and underestimates. As age increased, observed TCR beta diversity per million T cells dropped in a roughly linear way, and a significant reduction was already evident by age about 40. Since profiling was done on bulk unsorted PBMCs, naive and antigen-experienced compartments could not be conclusively compared. Observed TCR beta diversity correlated strongly with the percentage of naive T cells measured by flow cytometry. Compared with the aged group, the long-lived group had more naive CD4+ T cells, fewer expanded clones and increased TCR diversity, a pattern suggesting age selection. The CMV infection status of donors was not known, potentially confounding age-related changes in expanded clonotypes.

The 40 or so donors, aged about 6 to 100 years, were systemically healthy Caucasian individuals from Russia. Around 9.7 milliliters of peripheral blood were collected from each donor into EDTA-treated Vacutainer tubes. Ficoll-Paque density-gradient centrifugation was used to isolate PBMCs, with at least 6.5 million per sample. Total RNA was extracted from PBMCs with Trizol reagent, with at least 6 micrograms obtained per sample. For every donor, an aliquot of PBMCs went through flow cytometry to measure the percentages of naive CD45RAhigh/CD27high T cells. There are 16 amino acids in the CDR3, from cysteine to phenylalanine inclusive. Here the CDR3 DNA is all that survives: 48 bases in frame from base 1. CDR1 SGDLS and CDR2 YYNGEE were looked up in the germline V gene. Trimming removed 2 bases from V and 7 bases from J, leaving 19 bases between the germline ends. Preparation of the library involved 5' RACE. Sequencing used an Illumina HiSeq 2500. The second PCR ran for about 7 to 11 cycles and used a J-beta primer mix along with a sample-barcoded 5' primer. Each TCR beta cDNA molecule received a unique molecular identifier from a template-switch 5' adaptor carrying 12 random nucleotides. At least 2.5 million CDR3-containing paired-end reads were obtained from each sample. The Mint cDNA synthesis kit, primed by a TRBC-specific oligonucleotide, was used to synthesize first-strand cDNA from all RNA. All cDNA was treated with uracil-DNA glycosylase and then went through a first 18-cycle PCR with the universal primers M1SS and BC2_uni_R. On the study's bioinformatics: Normalization of each sample was performed by random selection of 1 million high-quality reads, each carrying a distinct molecular identifier. Reads with shared molecular identifiers were discarded instead of being binned into consensus sequences. MiTCR, run with a Q25 quality threshold and the strictest error-elimination algorithm, handled CDR3 identification, clonotype clustering and error correction. A nonparametric unseen species model with Euler transformation was used to estimate a lower bound on total TCR beta diversity. TCRdb itself trimmed the public reads at Q25 with fastp, ran MiXCR and retained productive beta chains. Here each entry gathers all rows of one CDR3 protein and keeps the most common genes and DNA. In this record, the V and J calls reflect TCRdb's handling and not the investigators' own analysis. This sample has 650,000 to 700,000 distinct CDR3 sequences in its table, and roughly half of those were observed once. The top ten clonotypes cover roughly 13% of the sample.

With respect to this clonotype: Its cognate antigen has yet to be identified. No much larger clonotype is one base removed from it; base qualities were not supplied.

This sequence was found in a woman of 80 years or more in good health. Material for sequencing was blood. In this chain, TRBV9 is recombined with TRBJ2-1; tentative D gene TRBD1, with 6 bases matching. CDR3 region: CASSVSGHPSGNEQFF. The DNA sequence is as follows: TGTGCCAGCAGCGTGTCGGGACATCCCTCGGGGAATGAGCAGTTCTTC.